Listed below are T cell receptor beta chains from one sample, sequenced in a study of PD-1 blockade in classical Hodgkin lymphoma. TCRdb's table, derived via immunoSEQ multiplex PCR, lists solely in-frame clones and lacks some. The sample holds 45,000 or so clones, approximately 90% seen once. Source material: peripheral blood mononuclear cells (PBMCs). These receptors were collected from a human donor with classical Hodgkin lymphoma. The conserved cysteine and the conserved F or W are not part of the CDR3 here. The listing skips clone size in some rows; elsewhere it reads once, few, many or a size class.

TRBJ2-2	NA	TRBV27	ASSLGNTGELF
TRBJ1-1	NA	TRBV19	ASSMTPGQKNF
TRBJ1-1	NA	TRBV29-1	SVGTVNTEAF
TRBJ1-2	NA	TRBV5-1	ASSLSPGQPNYGYT
TRBJ2-3	NA	TRBV6-1	ASSGLAGGTDTQY
TRBJ2-1	NA	TRBV10-3	AISHKGPAEF
TRBJ1-5	NA	TRBV6-1	ASSEGTGHNQPQH
TRBJ1-5	NA	TRBV2	ASGDVGQPQH
TRBJ1-5	NA	TRBV6-1	ASSEMGHNQPQH
TRBJ2-1	NA	TRBV5-1	ASSLTGADEQF
TRBJ2-5	NA	TRBV7-6	ASSPFGGRGETQY
TRBJ1-2	NA	TRBV2	ASSEVTGYGYT
TRBJ2-1	NA	TRBV7-3	ASSFLDMDEQF
TRBJ2-7	once	TRBV7-2	ASSLGAGDEQY
TRBJ1-3	once	TRBV28	ASSRTADSGNTIY
TRBJ2-2	NA	TRBV5-6	ASSFRAGGPRELF
TRBJ2-1	NA	TRBV19	ASSIGYNEQF
TRBJ2-3	NA	TRBV7-8	ASSLAGLRLAGDTDTQY
TRBJ2-1	NA	TRBV5-5	ASSLNGESYNEQF
TRBJ1-2	NA	TRBV5-6	ASSWQGALYGYT
TRBJ2-2	NA	TRBV15	ATSREKAGEGTGELF
TRBJ1-5	NA	TRBV4-1	ASSLGTGGQPQH
TRBJ1-2	NA	TRBV29-1	SVEDKGRREGYT
TRBJ2-2	few	TRBV7-3	ASSLTPGRVATGELF